Below, 31 T cell receptor beta chains from the same sample are listed, as sequenced in a study of T cell responses to AZD1222 COVID-19 vaccine. Assay used: immunoSEQ multiplex PCR; TCRdb lists only in-frame clones, some missing. The top ten clones hold roughly 3.1% of a sample with about 82,000 clones, roughly nine tenths of them seen once. Sequences were derived from peripheral blood, sampled 28 days after the second AZD1222 dose. These receptors were collected from an adult who received the AZD1222 COVID-19 vaccine.

This clone was picked up a small number of times. V and J are TRBV29-1 and TRBJ2-7; D is uncertain. The V end was cut by 5 bases, the J end by 6 bases, with 11 bases between. Germline values: CDR1 SQVTM, CDR2 ANQGSEA. The CDR3 sequence is 11 residues long. The CDR3 reads CSVRAGAEQYF. The CDR3 DNA reads as TGCAGCGTTAGGGCAGGAGCCGAGCAGTACTTC.

The rearrangement links TRBV25-1 to TRBJ1-2; a possible D gene is TRBD1 (6 bases). The germline gives CDR1 MGHDK, CDR2 SYGVNS. CDR3 length: 14 residues. Trimming left V 2 bases short and J 4 bases short, with 11 bases between. CDR3 residues: CASSEMGGGYGYTF. The CDR3, as DNA: TGTGCCAGCAGTGAAATGGGGGGCGGCTATGGCTACACCTTC.

CDR3 amino acids: CASSSQGRSYNSPLHF. In DNA, the CDR3 is TGTGCCAGCAGCTCACAGGGTCGCTCCTATAATTCACCCCTCCACTTT. The V call is TRBV7-8, the J call TRBJ1-6; D may be TRBD1 (6 bases). Trimming left V 4 bases short and J 0 bases short, with 10 bases between. The CDR3 loop spans 16 amino acids. The germline V gene encodes CDR1 SGHVS and CDR2 FQNEAQ.

V and J are TRBV5-6 and TRBJ1-4; maybe TRBD1 (5 bases). Trimming shortened V by 4 bases and J by 0 bases, and 10 bases separated the two germline ends. The germline gives CDR1 SGHDT, CDR2 YYEEEE. This CDR3 has 15 amino acids. Written as DNA, the CDR3 is TGTGCCAGCAGCCCCTCAGGGTCAACTAATGAAAAACTGTTTTTT. Translation gives CASSPSGSTNEKLFF.

The sample holds one count of this clone. Written as DNA, the CDR3 is TGTGCCAGCACCAGGGGAATAGATGGCTACACCTTC. It specifies CASTRGIDGYTF. This sequence joins TRBV6-5 and TRBJ1-2; D might be TRBD1 (6 bases). Between the trimmed V and J ends, which lost 7 bases and 6 bases, there was a span of 12 bases. There are 12 residues in the CDR3. The germline CDR1 and CDR2 sequences are MNHEY and SVGAGI.

This sequence joins TRBV4-2 and TRBJ2-3, with a weak D call TRBD2 (7 bases). This CDR3 is 16 amino acids long. Germline loops: CDR1 LGHNA, CDR2 YNFKEQ. V was clipped by 2 bases and J by 6 bases, with 18 bases between them. CDR3 region: CASSQSWGGRGDTQYF. The CDR3 nucleotides read TGTGCCAGCAGCCAAAGTTGGGGGGGCCGGGGGGATACGCAGTATTTT.

This chain uses TRBV18 with TRBJ1-5; unclear D gene. V shed 1 base and J shed 5 bases, with 6 bases lying between them. There are 13 residues in the CDR3. Germline V gene sequence: CDR1 KGHSH, CDR2 LQKENI. The CDR3 DNA sequence: TGTGCCAGCTCACCACAAGCCGATCAGCCCCAGCATTTT. It encodes CASSPQADQPQHF.

A single count supports this clone. The rearrangement uses TRBV11-3 and TRBJ1-2; tentatively, D is TRBD1 (5 bases). V shed 0 bases and J shed 3 bases, with 8 bases lying between them. Germline CDR1 SGHNT, CDR2 YENEEA. CDR3 length equals 14 residues. CDR3 sequence reads: CASSLEGADYGYTF. The DNA of the CDR3 is TGTGCCAGCAGCTTAGAAGGGGCGGACTATGGCTACACCTTC.

This chain uses TRBV4-2 with TRBJ1-6; D is unresolved. There are 14 residues in the CDR3. Trimming shortened V by 0 bases and J by 8 bases, and 8 bases separated the two germline ends. Germline CDR1 and CDR2: LGHNA and YNFKEQ. CDR3 bases: TGTGCCAGCAGCCAAGAAGTGACTGATTCACCCCTCCACTTT. It translates to CASSQEVTDSPLHF.

The chain combines TRBV5-4 with TRBJ1-2, with 11 bases aligning to TRBD1. J lost 4 bases, V lost 4 bases, and 3 bases had no gene match. The CDR3 sequence is 14 residues long. The germline CDR1 and CDR2 sequences are SGHNT and YYREEE (reference sequence). The CDR3 sequence: CASSRTGGGYGYTF. The CDR3 nucleotides read TGTGCCAGCAGCCGGACAGGGGGCGGCTATGGCTACACCTTC.

The chain combines TRBV4-1 with TRBJ1-1; D might be TRBD1 (5 bases). Germline CDR1 is MGHRA and CDR2 is YSYEKL. The CDR3 spans 13 residues. Trimming took 1 base from V and 5 from J, leaving 8 bases between them. As DNA, the CDR3 is TGCGCCAGCAGCCAAGTCCAGGGAACTGAAGCTTTCTTT. Its translation is CASSQVQGTEAFF.

CDR3 sequence reads: CASSLGGGEAFF. DNA for the CDR3: TGTGCCAGCAGCTTAGGTGGGGGGGAAGCTTTCTTT. V and J are TRBV13 and TRBJ1-1, with D maybe TRBD1 (5 bases). CDR3 size: 12 residues. V dropped 0 bases and J dropped 8 bases, with 7 bases sitting between them. Germline assignment: CDR1 PRHDT and CDR2 FYEKMQ (reference sequence).

The rearrangement joins TRBV28 to TRBJ1-5; D perhaps matches TRBD1 (6 bases). The V and J ends lost 5 bases and 9 bases respectively, with 14 bases between them. CDR1 is MDHEN, CDR2 SYDVKM, per germline. The CDR3 length is 13 residues. The CDR3 reads CASSLQGPGPQHF. CDR3 in DNA: TGTGCCAGCAGTCTCCAGGGGCCCGGGCCCCAGCATTTT.

This chain joins TRBV9 and TRBJ1-4, with 7 bases lining up with TRBD1. Germline CDR1 is SGDLS and CDR2 is YYNGEE. The CDR3 sequence is 12 residues long. V shed 3 bases, J shed 8 bases, and the junction held 1 base outside the gene matches. The CDR3 nucleotides are TGTGCCAGCAGCGCGACAGGGGAAAAACTGTTTTTT. Translated: CASSATGEKLFF.

CDR3 residues: CAWSSGGTYNEQFF. DNA of the CDR3: TGTGCCTGGAGTTCTGGGGGTACCTACAATGAGCAGTTCTTC. The rearrangement uses TRBV30 and TRBJ2-1; D tentatively reads TRBD1 or TRBD2 (5 bases each). With 2 bases removed from V and 2 bases from J, the gap between germline ends came to 10 bases. CDR3 length: 14 amino acids. Germline loops: CDR1 GTSNPN, CDR2 SVGIG (reference sequence).

The chain links TRBV12-3 or TRBV12-4 to TRBJ2-1; D is uncertain. This CDR3 spans 12 amino acids. V was clipped by 6 bases and J by 6 bases, with 9 bases between them. The CDR3: CASRQWSNEQFF. The CDR3 DNA sequence: TGTGCCAGCAGGCAGTGGTCCAATGAGCAGTTCTTC.

The chain links TRBV7-8 to TRBJ1-2; possible D gene TRBD1, 5 bases. The CDR3 consists of 17 residues. Germline V gene sequence: CDR1 SGHVS, CDR2 FQNEAQ. The germline V and J ends were trimmed by 2 bases and 3 bases, with 19 bases remaining between them. The DNA for the CDR3 is TGTGCCAGCAGCTTATCGGGCGGAGGGACGCTTGACTATGGCTACACCTTC. Amino acid sequence: CASSLSGGGTLDYGYTF.

The chain has TRBV2 and TRBJ2-1; the match to TRBD1 covers 9 bases. The germline V gene has CDR1 SNHLY and CDR2 FYNNEI. Unmatched junction bases numbered 2, after V lost 3 bases and J lost 2 bases. This CDR3 is built from 15 residues. The CDR3 coding sequence is TGTGCCAGCAGTGACCGGACAGGGGCCTACAATGAGCAGTTCTTC. This encodes CASSDRTGAYNEQFF.

This rearrangement joins TRBV6-5 to TRBJ1-3, with 9 bases fitting TRBD1. The CDR3 extends over 13 amino acids. With V trimmed by 5 bases and J by 11 bases, 7 bases remained unmatched. The germline CDR1 and CDR2 sequences are MNHEY and SVGAGI. CDR3 sequence: CASSSWTGVAIYF. DNA for the CDR3: TGTGCCAGCAGTAGCTGGACAGGGGTCGCCATATATTTT.

The sample holds one count of this clone. The chain recombines TRBV6-5 with TRBJ1-5, with D possibly TRBD1 on 6 matching bases. Germline V gene sequence: CDR1 MNHEY, CDR2 SVGAGI. This CDR3 contains 14 residues. The V end was cut by 4 bases, the J end by 2 bases, with 9 bases between. CDR3 sequence: CASSWDNGNQPQHF. For the CDR3, the DNA is TGTGCCAGCAGTTGGGACAACGGCAATCAGCCCCAGCATTTT.

The sample holds a few counts of this clone. The V and J genes are TRBV6-5 and TRBJ1-2; D gene ambiguous. V lost 6 bases to trimming and J lost 5 bases, with 16 bases between them. This CDR3 comprises 14 residues. From germline, CDR1 is MNHEY and CDR2 SVGAGI. Here the CDR3 DNA reads TGTGCCAGCAGCGACCCCTCACTAGGATATGGCTACACCTTC. Translation gives CASSDPSLGYGYTF.

This chain joins TRBV6-5 and TRBJ1-1; 11 bases line up with TRBD1. J lost 1 base, V lost 10 bases, and 8 bases had no gene match. The germline V gene has CDR1 MNHEY and CDR2 SVGAGI. The CDR3 runs to 15 residues. Here the CDR3 reads CATKDRGRRNTEAFF. The CDR3, as DNA: TGTGCCACCAAGGACAGGGGGCGGAGGAACACTGAAGCTTTCTTT.

Comments on this clone: One junction end does not reproduce the germline sequence, and a read error may be involved. This sequence joins TRBV19 and TRBJ1-5; TRBD1 might be the D (6 bases). Germline-derived CDR1 and CDR2 are LNHDA and SQIVND (reference sequence). The CDR3 totals 15 residues. In nucleotides, the CDR3 is TGTGCCAGTACCCCGGGGGGGCCTTACAATCAGCCCCGGCATTTT. This gives the protein CASTPGGPYNQPRHF. The full variable domain, rest sourced from reference TRBV19 and TRBJ1-5, is DGGITQSPKYLFRKEGQNVTLSCEQNLNHDAMYWYRQDPGQGLRLIYYSQIVNDFQKGDIAEGYSVSREKKESFPLTVTSAQKNPTAFYLCASTPGGPYNQPRHFGDGTRLSIL.

The chain is built from TRBV5-4 and TRBJ2-2, with TRBD1 matching over 7 bases. This CDR3 has 16 residues. V shed 4 bases and J 1 base; nucleotides not matched to a gene: 7. Germline V gene lookup returns CDR1 SGHNT and CDR2 YYREEE (reference sequence). This CDR3 is CASSPQRGQNTGELFF. The CDR3 DNA follows: TGTGCCAGCAGCCCCCAGAGGGGGCAGAACACCGGGGAGCTGTTTTTT.

J is TRBJ2-7 and V is TRBV5-4; 7 bases align to TRBD2. CDR1 and CDR2 from the germline V gene are SGHNT and YYREEE (reference sequence). The CDR3 has 16 residues. The V gene end was trimmed by 4 bases and the J gene end by 5 bases; junction bases not matched to a gene: 15. The CDR3 protein is CASSLARLAGANEQYF. The CDR3 nucleotides read TGTGCCAGCAGCCTAGCAAGACTAGCCGGGGCCAACGAGCAGTACTTC. Drawing the rest from reference TRBV5-4 and TRBJ2-7, the complete variable domain is ETGVTQSPTHLIKTRGQQVTLRCSSQSGHNTVSWYQQALGQGPQFIFQYYREEENGRGNFPPRFSGLQFPNYSSELNVNALELDDSALYLCASSLARLAGANEQYFGPGTRLTVT.

The chain links TRBV7-9 to TRBJ2-2, with D possibly TRBD1 on 5 matching bases. CDR3 length: 16 amino acids. Looked up from germline, CDR1 is SEHNR and CDR2 is FQNEAQ (reference sequence). V lost 7 bases and J 0 bases, leaving 15 bases between the germline ends. The CDR3 coding sequence is TGTGCCAGCACCCTGCCCTCAGGGTCGAACACCGGGGAGCTGTTTTTT. Its translation is CASTLPSGSNTGELFF.

The rearrangement joins TRBV2 to TRBJ1-2; perhaps TRBD1 as D (5 bases). The CDR3 consists of 13 residues. Germline assignment: CDR1 SNHLY and CDR2 FYNNEI. V was trimmed by 5 bases and J by 4 bases, leaving 11 bases between them. The CDR3 protein is CASSSTDRYGYTF. The CDR3, as DNA: TGTGCCAGCAGTTCGACAGACCGCTATGGCTACACCTTC.

The rearrangement links TRBV6-5 to TRBJ1-1; no reliable D call. This CDR3 spans 13 amino acids. Per germline, CDR1 MNHEY and CDR2 SVGAGI. V lost 7 bases, J lost 1 base, and 10 bases lay in between. As DNA, the CDR3 is TGTGCCAGCACGCAGGTGACGAACACTGAAGCTTTCTTT. Translated, it gives CASTQVTNTEAFF.

J is TRBJ2-3 and V is TRBV9; the match to TRBD1 covers 8 bases. CDR3 length: 16 residues. Germline assignment: CDR1 SGDLS and CDR2 YYNGEE. The ends lost 2 bases at V and 2 bases at J; junction bases unmatched: 7. CDR3 sequence reads: CASSVSGTGATDTQYF. In DNA, the CDR3 is TGTGCCAGCAGCGTTTCCGGGACAGGAGCCACAGATACGCAGTATTTT.

The chain combines TRBV7-6 with TRBJ1-2; the D gene is possibly TRBD1 (6 bases). This CDR3 contains 13 residues. The germline CDR1 and CDR2 sequences are SGHVS and FNYEAQ. Trimming removed 5 bases at V and 4 bases at J, with 11 bases between. DNA of the CDR3: TGTGCCAGCAGCATTACAGGGACCTATGGCTACACCTTC. This sequence encodes CASSITGTYGYTF.

This clone has a single count. CDR3: CASSARQGLSSYNEQFF. The CDR3 DNA reads TGTGCCAGCAGCGCCAGACAGGGGCTGAGCTCCTACAATGAGCAGTTCTTC. This chain connects TRBV7-2 to TRBJ2-1, with 8 bases identical to TRBD1. The germline V gene encodes CDR1 SGHTA and CDR2 FQGNSA. The CDR3 spans 17 residues. The trim removed 5 bases at V and 0 bases at J, leaving 9 bases unmatched.